The entry below gives a single T cell receptor (beta chain) sequence along with its context. Its antigen is still unknown. The read finishes 3 residues shy of the CDR3 end, and the germline J gene is used to complete it. The sample originates from a study of T cells in women clearing cervical HPV infection. For the study at large: Case blood was drawn a median about 160 days after lesion detection. Only a few women had HLA typing results available. Study-wide points: CIN3+ cases had significantly higher TCR richness than controls; evenness did not differ.

immunoSEQ multiplex PCR used an average of about 1.3 ug genomic DNA. This table comes from immunoSEQ multiplex PCR, and its TCRdb copy is limited to in-frame clones, with some not included. The listing contains around 28,000 clones. The CDR3 covers 14 residues. Trimming took off 4 bases at V and 0 bases at J, with 8 bases between the two ends. In germline, CDR1 is SGHRS, CDR2 YFSETQ. This receptor was taken from a woman aged 18 to 75 with a cervical HPV16 infection that either progressed to CIN3+ or cleared (not recorded which). J is TRBJ2-1 and V is TRBV5-1, with a tentative D call TRBD2 (5 bases). The sample was blood buffy coat. The sequenced part of the CDR3 DNA is TGCGCCAGCAGCCGGGGAAGCTCCTACAATGAG. Its translation is CASSRGSSYNE. Given in full, the CDR3 is CASSRGSSYNEQFF.